The 23 T cell receptor beta chains presented below share a single source sample, sequenced in a study of T cell responses to AZD1222 COVID-19 vaccine. Sequenced by immunoSEQ multiplex PCR; TCRdb stores in-frame clones only, minus some. The sample includes about 100,000 clones, around nine tenths of them seen just once. The input for sequencing was peripheral blood, taken on day 0 of AZD1222 vaccination. All receptors come from an adult in good health.

The chain employs TRBV5-8 and TRBJ1-3; 7 bases agree with TRBD1. Germline CDR1 and CDR2: SGHTS and YDEGEE. CDR3 length: 16 residues. Trimming removed 0 bases from V and 0 bases from J; junction bases left unmatched: 3. CDR3 sequence reads: CASSLGTGASGNTIYF. CDR3 in DNA: TGTGCCAGCAGCTTGGGGACAGGAGCCTCTGGAAACACCATATATTTT.

CDR3 amino acids: CSVAGSDRGLDTQYF. DNA for the CDR3: TGCAGCGTTGCGGGGTCGGACAGGGGGCTGGATACGCAGTATTTT. The chain combines TRBV29-1 with TRBJ2-3, with TRBD1 identical over 11 bases. The CDR3 is 15 amino acids. The germline V gene has CDR1 SQVTM and CDR2 ANQGSEA. Trimming took 4 bases from V and 6 from J; bases not matched to a gene: 9.

This chain links TRBV6-6 with TRBJ1-6; 8 positions agree with TRBD1. This CDR3 comprises 15 residues. The V gene's germline CDR1 is MNHNY and CDR2 SVGAGI (reference sequence). The J segment lost 9 bases and the V segment lost 4 bases, leaving 8 bases of the junction unmatched. The CDR3 DNA is TGTGCCAGCAGTTCAGGGGGCTCAGGGCTTTCACCCCTCCACTTT. This sequence encodes CASSSGGSGLSPLHF.

The chain employs TRBV7-2 and TRBJ2-2; D uncertain. The germline V gene encodes CDR1 SGHTA and CDR2 FQGNSA. The V end was cut by 0 bases, the J end by 1 base, with 6 bases between. This CDR3 is built from 15 residues. CDR3 protein: CASSLAPVNTGELFF. The CDR3 bases are TGTGCCAGCAGCTTAGCCCCAGTGAACACCGGGGAGCTGTTTTTT.

The chain recombines TRBV18 with TRBJ1-5, with D possibly TRBD1 on 5 matching bases. Germline CDR1 and CDR2: KGHSH and LQKENI. The CDR3 loop spans 14 amino acids. V dropped 5 bases and J dropped 5 bases, with 13 bases sitting between them. The CDR3 sequence: CASSALRVDQPQHF. CDR3 sequence (DNA): TGTGCCAGCTCAGCACTCAGGGTTGATCAGCCCCAGCATTTT.

The chain joins TRBV7-3 to TRBJ2-3, with D unclear. The CDR3 sequence is 13 residues long. Trimming cost V 4 bases and J 0 bases, with 5 bases left between them. Germline loops: CDR1 SGHTA, CDR2 FQGTGA. This chain's CDR3 is CASSSLSTDTQYF. CDR3 in DNA: TGTGCCAGCAGCTCCCTTAGCACAGATACGCAGTATTTT.

CDR3: CASSQDRGWAEAFF. The CDR3 nucleotides read TGTGCCAGCTCACAGGACAGGGGCTGGGCTGAAGCTTTCTTT. The rearrangement uses TRBV18 and TRBJ1-1; 9 bases are shared with TRBD1. Germline loops: CDR1 KGHSH, CDR2 LQKENI. CDR3 length: 14 residues. Trimming cost V 4 bases and J 6 bases; bases outside gene matches: 6.

The CDR3 DNA follows: TGTGCCAGCAGCCCCAGGACAAACGAAAAACTGTTTTTT. As protein: CASSPRTNEKLFF. The chain uses TRBV4-2 and TRBJ1-4; perhaps TRBD1 as D (5 bases). CDR1 and CDR2 from the germline V gene are LGHNA and YNFKEQ. The length of the CDR3 is 13 residues. The ends were cut back, 4 bases at V and 8 bases at J, with 11 bases in the middle.

The chain links TRBV18 to TRBJ1-5; perhaps TRBD1 as D (5 bases). Germline values: CDR1 KGHSH, CDR2 LQKENI. The CDR3 spans 16 residues. Trimming pared 6 bases from V and 3 bases from J, leaving 18 bases between. In DNA form, the CDR3 reads TGTGCCAGCTCGCCCAGAGGGAGGGGCGACAATCAGCCCCAGCATTTT. It encodes CASSPRGRGDNQPQHF.

The J gene is TRBJ1-4, the V gene TRBV4-1; D gene unclear. V was cut by 1 base and J by 7 bases, with 19 bases left in between. Germline V gives CDR1 MGHRA, CDR2 YSYEKL. This CDR3 spans 17 amino acids. In DNA form, the CDR3 reads TGCGCCAGCAGCCAAGCCTTACTAGAACTTTTCGGTGAAAAACTGTTTTTT. It yields the protein CASSQALLELFGEKLFF.

The chain carries TRBV29-1 and TRBJ1-2; 9 positions match TRBD1. Germline CDR1 SQVTM, CDR2 ANQGSEA. Trimming cost V 6 bases and J 0 bases; bases outside gene matches: 2. The CDR3 is 13 amino acids. DNA of the CDR3: TGCAGCGTGAGGACAGGGGCTAACTATGGCTACACCTTC. The encoded protein is CSVRTGANYGYTF.

The CDR3: CASSGPPDGATNEKLFF. DNA for the CDR3: TGTGCCAGCAGTGGCCCCCCCGACGGGGCAACTAATGAAAAACTGTTTTTT. The chain carries TRBV2 and TRBJ1-4; D is uncertain. The CDR3 contains 17 residues. Trimming removed 4 bases from V and 0 bases from J, with 15 bases in between. Germline V gene data show CDR1 as SNHLY and CDR2 as FYNNEI.

CDR3: CASKSLAGGVTDTQYF. The CDR3 region has the DNA TGTGCCAGCAAGAGTCTAGCGGGGGGCGTTACAGATACGCAGTATTTT. The J gene is TRBJ2-3, the V gene TRBV9, with 11 nucleotides matching TRBD2. Per germline, CDR1 SGDLS and CDR2 YYNGEE. Trimming cost V 6 bases and J 3 bases; bases outside gene matches: 9. This CDR3 has 16 residues.

The rearrangement joins TRBV5-5 to TRBJ1-2; D gene uncertain. The CDR3 spans 14 residues. The ends were cut back, 3 bases at V and 3 bases at J, with 12 bases in the middle. The germline gives CDR1 SGHKS, CDR2 YYEKEE (reference sequence). CDR3: CASSSAGGYYGYTF. The CDR3 coding sequence is TGTGCCAGCAGCTCCGCGGGTGGGTACTATGGCTACACCTTC.

This chain connects TRBV9 to TRBJ2-5; 11 bases line up with TRBD2. CDR3 size: 16 residues. Germline V gene data show CDR1 as SGDLS and CDR2 as YYNGEE. The ends lost 0 bases at V and 1 base at J; junction bases unmatched: 2. CDR3 loop: CASSVVLAGGQETQYF. The CDR3 region has the DNA TGTGCCAGCAGCGTAGTCCTAGCGGGGGGCCAAGAGACCCAGTACTTC.

This clone was counted only a few times. This chain connects TRBV28 to TRBJ1-4; weak D call: TRBD1 (5 bases). This CDR3 is 14 amino acids long. Trimming left V 7 bases short and J 5 bases short, with 14 bases between. Looked up from germline, CDR1 is MDHEN and CDR2 is SYDVKM. The CDR3 is CASTSGKRNEKLFF. In DNA, the CDR3 is TGTGCCAGCACTTCAGGGAAACGGAATGAAAAACTGTTTTTT. The whole variable domain, filled in from reference TRBV28 and TRBJ1-4, reads DVKVTQSSRYLVKRTGEKVFLECVQDMDHENMFWYRQDPGLGLRLIYFSYDVKMKEKGDIPEGYSVSREKKERFSLILESASTNQTSMYLCASTSGKRNEKLFFGSGTQLSVL.

This chain connects TRBV11-3 to TRBJ1-1; D gene uncertain. This CDR3 has 14 amino acids. Germline V lookup: CDR1 SGHNT, CDR2 YENEEA. V lost 2 bases, J lost 3 bases, and 10 bases lay in between. The CDR3 DNA is TGTGCCAGCAGCTTATCGCCAGCACACACTGAAGCTTTCTTT. It is translated as CASSLSPAHTEAFF.

CDR3 in DNA: TGTGCCAGCAGTTACTCGAGCAATCAGCCCCAGCATTTT. This codes for CASSYSSNQPQHF. This chain links TRBV6-2 or TRBV6-3 with TRBJ1-5; D remains ambiguous. V lost 0 bases, J lost 1 base, and 1 base lay in between. CDR3 length: 13 amino acids. Germline loops: CDR1 MNHEY, CDR2 SVGEGT.

This chain links TRBV6-5 with TRBJ1-3; tentatively, D is TRBD1 (5 bases). The CDR3 sequence is 15 residues long. Deletions cut 5 bases from V and 4 bases from J, with 15 bases between. The V gene's germline CDR1 is MNHEY and CDR2 SVGAGI. This CDR3 reads CASSLGGASGNTIYF. CDR3 bases: TGTGCCAGCAGTCTGGGAGGGGCGTCCGGAAACACCATATATTTT.

This sequence joins TRBV11-1 and TRBJ2-7; D not resolved. Trimming took off 3 bases at V and 3 bases at J, with 6 bases between the two ends. Looked up from germline, CDR1 is SGHAT and CDR2 is FQDESV (reference sequence). The length of the CDR3 is 12 residues. CDR3: CASSLLGYEQYF. DNA of the CDR3: TGTGCCAGCAGCTTGTTGGGCTACGAGCAGTACTTC.

This chain links TRBV7-2 with TRBJ1-1, with a possible D match to TRBD1 (5 bases). The germline V and J ends were trimmed by 1 base and 1 base, with 10 bases remaining between them. CDR1 and CDR2 (germline): SGHTA, FQGNSA. The CDR3 consists of 15 residues. Here the CDR3 reads CASSLGGGSNTEAFF. The CDR3 DNA sequence: TGTGCCAGCAGCTTAGGGGGGGGGTCGAACACTGAAGCTTTCTTT.

The genes are TRBV5-4 and TRBJ2-3; either TRBD1 or TRBD2 may fit D (5 bases each). Trimming took 5 bases from V and 2 from J, leaving 9 bases between them. This CDR3 is built from 13 residues. Germline V gene data show CDR1 as SGHNT and CDR2 as YYREEE (reference sequence). Here the CDR3 reads CASSWDPTDTQYF. The CDR3 coding sequence is TGTGCCAGCAGTTGGGACCCCACAGATACGCAGTATTTT.

This clone was seen just once. The gene calls are TRBV27 and TRBJ1-5; weak D call: TRBD1 (5 bases). Germline CDR1 MNHEY, CDR2 SMNVEV (reference sequence). With 6 bases removed from V and 1 base from J, the gap between germline ends came to 16 bases. This CDR3 spans 16 amino acids. CDR3 sequence reads: CASRGLQGLSNQPQHF. The DNA for the CDR3 is TGTGCCAGCAGGGGGTTGCAGGGATTAAGCAATCAGCCCCAGCATTTT.